A selection of T cell receptor beta chains follows, all from one sample in a study of post-analysis software for immune sequencing data. TCRdb reprocessed the PCR reads with MiXCR, giving one entry per CDR3 protein. The sample holds over 700,000 distinct CDR3 sequences, 25% to 30% seen once. The sample was blood. These TCRs come from a girl between 5 and 17 years old with multiple sclerosis. Both conserved end residues are trimmed from each CDR3. Fields, in order: CDR3 protein, V gene, J gene, clone size. Only part of the rows carry a size: once, few, many, or a class if the clone is expanded.

ASSLSQDTQY	TRBV7-9	TRBJ2-3	few
SARGPYEQY	TRBV20-1	TRBJ2-7	many
ASSSGQSNNSPLH	TRBV7-2	TRBJ1-6	few
ASGGVANEKLF	TRBV6-5	TRBJ1-4	few
ASSPQAGGRPYEQY	TRBV28	TRBJ2-7	once
SARDQRTGPHGYT	TRBV20-1	TRBJ1-2	few
ASSQEDRSDQPQH	TRBV4-3	TRBJ1-5	-
ASTPSQLQGPQH	TRBV6-2/TRBV6-3	TRBJ1-5	-
ASTRAPLVTEQF	TRBV2	TRBJ2-1	-
ASNPGTSYGYT	TRBV5-1	TRBJ1-2	few
ASSDGGLLIQETQY	TRBV5-6	TRBJ2-5	few
ASSEWQEHTEAF	TRBV6-1	TRBJ1-1	-
ASPGGADYGYT	TRBV2	TRBJ1-2	-
ASSLDAGNTEAF	TRBV5-1	TRBJ1-1	few
ASSPNLGGSPDTQY	TRBV11-2	TRBJ2-3	few
ASSLLRPPGGELF	TRBV12-3/TRBV12-4	TRBJ2-2	-
ASSPWRANYGYT	TRBV5-6	TRBJ1-2	few
ASRPTGGVNYGYT	TRBV12-3/TRBV12-4	TRBJ1-2	-
SARDLLAGYNEQY	TRBV20-1	TRBJ2-5	once
ASSLGRGNQETQY	TRBV7-9	TRBJ2-5	-
ASSLGLRGSSYNEQF	TRBV11-2	TRBJ2-1	-
ASGDRGGPSYEQY	TRBV28	TRBJ2-7	-
ASSLDSLYSNQPQH	TRBV2	TRBJ1-5	-
ASRERGGSYNEQF	TRBV2	TRBJ2-1	-
SARGPRGVHYEQY	TRBV20-1	TRBJ2-7	few
SATTSGSHPLYNEQF	TRBV20-1	TRBJ2-1	-
ASSWGSGRAYNEQY	TRBV5-1	-	-
ASSLDGGGNYGYT	TRBV5-1	TRBJ1-2	few
VSSHWTGTSGNEQF	TRBV3-1	TRBJ2-1	-
ASSYRGGRSKNIQY	TRBV6-2/TRBV6-3	TRBJ2-4	-
SAGTNQPQH	TRBV20-1	TRBJ1-5	-
ASSYQGAYNEQF	TRBV6-2/TRBV6-3	TRBJ2-1	few
AISLDRNQPQH	TRBV10-3	TRBJ1-5	few
ASSFDRGFYNVQF	TRBV5-1	TRBJ2-1	-
ASSQVAARTSGHYNEQF	TRBV3-1	TRBJ2-1	few
SAQRIRHSNQPQH	TRBV20-1	TRBJ1-5	-
ASSLVPGANVLT	TRBV11-2	TRBJ2-6	-
ASSPGLAGAAKNIQY	TRBV7-9	TRBJ2-4	-
ASSLSRASTDTQY	TRBV11-2	TRBJ2-3	-
ASRPGQVNTEAF	TRBV12-3/TRBV12-4	TRBJ1-1	-
SARGDSLNQPQH	TRBV20-1	TRBJ1-5	-
ATSRDGIYGYT	TRBV15	TRBJ1-2	-
ATSRLRRGLTDTQY	TRBV15	TRBJ2-3	-
ASTRDRVSNEQF	TRBV7-2	TRBJ2-1	few
SASDASLRHEQY	TRBV20-1	TRBJ2-7	-
ASSLAGSISEQY	TRBV7-8	TRBJ2-7	few
ASSYSFGGRLRSTDTQY	TRBV6-5	TRBJ2-3	few
SVQWTGVRAF	TRBV29-1	TRBJ1-1	-
ASTRHAGDVQPQH	TRBV2	TRBJ1-5	few
ASMEGIRTDTQY	TRBV27	TRBJ2-3	-
ASSPLETYEQY	TRBV7-2	TRBJ2-7	-